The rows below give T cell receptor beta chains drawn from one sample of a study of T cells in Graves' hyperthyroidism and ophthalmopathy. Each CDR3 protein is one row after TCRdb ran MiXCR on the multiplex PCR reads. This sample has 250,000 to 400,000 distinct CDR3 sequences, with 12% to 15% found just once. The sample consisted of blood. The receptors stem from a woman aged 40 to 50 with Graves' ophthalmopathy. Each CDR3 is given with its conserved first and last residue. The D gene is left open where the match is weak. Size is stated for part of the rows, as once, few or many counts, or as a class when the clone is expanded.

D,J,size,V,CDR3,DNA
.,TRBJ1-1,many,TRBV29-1,CSVSPTNTEAFF,TGCAGCGTGAGCCCAACCAACACTGAAGCTTTCTTT
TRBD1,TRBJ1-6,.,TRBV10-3,CAISERASTGTGNNSPLHF,TGTGCCATCAGTGAGCGGGCCTCAACCGGGACAGGGAATAATTCACCCCTCCACTTT
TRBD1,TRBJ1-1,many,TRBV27,CASRRLTGVNTEAFF,TGTGCCAGCAGGAGACTTACAGGGGTGAACACTGAAGCTTTCTTT
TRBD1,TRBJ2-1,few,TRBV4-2,CASSQPDRFYNEQFF,TGTGCCAGCAGCCAACCGGACAGGTTCTACAATGAGCAGTTCTTC
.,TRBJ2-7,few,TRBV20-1,CSARPLMGSYEQYF,TGCAGTGCTAGACCCTTAATGGGCTCCTACGAGCAGTACTTC
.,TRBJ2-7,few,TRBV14,CASSQDGAGRNPLEQYF,TGTGCCAGCAGCCAAGACGGGGCAGGACGTAATCCCCTCGAGCAGTACTTC
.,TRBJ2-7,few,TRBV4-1,CASSQESRVYEQYF,TGCGCCAGCAGCCAAGAATCCCGAGTTTACGAGCAGTACTTC
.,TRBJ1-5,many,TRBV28,CASSPLAETHQPQHF,TGTGCCAGCAGCCCCTTAGCCGAAACGCATCAGCCCCAGCATTTT
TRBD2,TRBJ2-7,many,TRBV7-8,CASSLGLARSYEQYF,TGTGCCAGCAGCCTTGGACTAGCCAGATCCTACGAGCAGTACTTC
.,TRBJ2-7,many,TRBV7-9,CASSFGSFPYEQYF,TGTGCCAGCAGCTTCGGCAGTTTCCCCTACGAGCAGTACTTC
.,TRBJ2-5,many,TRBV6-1,CASSGLGGALETQYF,TGTGCCAGCAGTGGTCTTGGGGGGGCCTTGGAGACCCAGTACTTC
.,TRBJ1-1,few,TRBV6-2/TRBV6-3,CASSPHQGISEAFF,TGTGCCAGCAGCCCCCACCAGGGGATCTCTGAAGCTTTCTTT
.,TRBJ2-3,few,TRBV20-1,CSAEWGVGDTQYF,TGCAGTGCCGAGTGGGGGGTAGGAGATACGCAGTATTTT
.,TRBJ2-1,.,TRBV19,CASSIVAGANIGIQFF,TGTGCCAGTAGTATAGTGGCAGGGGCGAATATTGGGATACAGTTCTTC
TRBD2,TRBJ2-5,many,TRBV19,CASSTGTSGRETQYF,TGTGCCAGCTCAACCGGGACTAGCGGGAGAGAGACCCAGTACTTC
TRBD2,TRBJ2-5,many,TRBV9,CASSRSGGHQETQYF,TGTGCCAGCAGCCGTAGCGGGGGTCATCAAGAGACCCAGTACTTC
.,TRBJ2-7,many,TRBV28,CASSPNGELYEQYF,TGTGCCAGCAGCCCTAACGGAGAACTCTACGAGCAGTACTTC
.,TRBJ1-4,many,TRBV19,CASSPRVVEKLFF,TGTGCCAGTAGTCCCAGGGTAGTTGAAAAACTGTTTTTT
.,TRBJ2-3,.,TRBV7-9,CASSPPAGGTDTQYF,TGTGCCAGCAGCCCCCCGGCAGGAGGCACAGATACGCAGTATTTT
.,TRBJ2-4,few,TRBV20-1,CSARPQAKNIQYF,TGCAGTGCCCGACCCCAAGCCAAAAACATTCAGTACTTC
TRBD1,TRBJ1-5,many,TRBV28,CASSLIGGGNQPQHF,TGTGCCAGCAGTTTAATAGGGGGCGGCAATCAGCCCCAGCATTTT
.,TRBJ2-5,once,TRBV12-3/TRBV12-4,CASSYGPYQETQYF,TGTGCCAGCAGCTATGGACCCTATCAAGAGACCCAGTACTTC
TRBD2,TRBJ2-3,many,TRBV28,CASEREGLDTQYF,TGTGCCAGCGAGCGGGAGGGCCTAGATACGCAGTATTTT
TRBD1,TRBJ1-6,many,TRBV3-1,CASSRGQGVSPLHF,TGTGCCAGCAGCCGGGGACAGGGGGTTTCACCCCTCCACTTT
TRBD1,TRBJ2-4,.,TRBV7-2,CASRRTGAKNIQYF,TGTGCCAGCAGAAGGACAGGAGCCAAAAACATTCAGTACTTC
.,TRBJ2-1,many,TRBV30,CAWEGQLYNEQFF,TGTGCCTGGGAAGGACAACTATACAATGAGCAGTTCTTC
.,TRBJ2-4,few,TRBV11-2,CASSLNSWESPNIQYF,TGTGCCAGCAGCCTGAATTCGTGGGAAAGCCCGAACATTCAGTACTTC
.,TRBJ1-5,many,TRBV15,CATSRGFEATRYGNQPQHF,TGTGCCACCAGCAGAGGTTTCGAGGCCACCCGGTATGGCAATCAGCCCCAGCATTTT
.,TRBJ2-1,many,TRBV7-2,CASSLTHPAAQFF,TGTGCCAGCAGCCTGACCCACCCAGCGGCACAGTTCTTC
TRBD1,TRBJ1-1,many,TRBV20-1,CSARGQGWAEAFF,TGCAGTGCTAGAGGACAGGGATGGGCTGAAGCTTTCTTT
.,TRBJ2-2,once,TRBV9,CASSVGGANTGELFF,TGTGCCAGCAGCGTAGGCGGGGCGAACACCGGGGAGCTGTTTTTT
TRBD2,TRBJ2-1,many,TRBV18,CASSPPGGGYNEQFF,TGTGCCAGCTCACCACCTGGGGGGGGCTACAATGAGCAGTTCTTC
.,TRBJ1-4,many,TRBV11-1,CASSSGLGNEKLFF,TGTGCCAGCAGCTCCGGGCTTGGGAATGAAAAACTGTTTTTT
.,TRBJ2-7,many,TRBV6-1,CASDVEVGLTYEQYF,TGTGCCAGCGACGTAGAAGTCGGACTTACCTACGAGCAGTACTTC
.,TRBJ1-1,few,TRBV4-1,CASSQGKGLAFF,TGCGCCAGCAGCCAAGGGAAGGGGTTGGCTTTCTTT
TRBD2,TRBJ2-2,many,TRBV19,CASSILWLAGAGGELFF,TGTGCCAGTAGTATTCTTTGGCTAGCGGGAGCCGGCGGGGAGCTGTTTTTT
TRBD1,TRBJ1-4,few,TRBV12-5,CASGSNRGFGEKLFF,TGTGCTAGTGGCTCAAACAGGGGGTTTGGTGAAAAACTGTTTTTT